Listed here are 28 T cell receptor beta chains from one sample, sequenced in a study of blood T cell repertoires in COVID-19. The protocol was immunoSEQ multiplex PCR, while the TCRdb copy is restricted to in-frame clones and leaves out a portion. The sample contains more than 200,000 clones, about 89% of which appear only once. Specimen: PBMCs or T cells enriched from blood (not recorded which). Receptor source: a woman in her thirties who had recovered from COVID-19.

The CDR3 reads CAWSVGQGLDGYTF. DNA for the CDR3: TGTGCCTGGAGTGTGGGACAGGGGTTGGATGGCTACACCTTC. The chain has TRBV30 and TRBJ1-2, with 10 bases lining up with TRBD1. J was trimmed by 6 bases and V by 0 bases; bases with no gene match: 4. CDR1 is GTSNPN and CDR2 is SVGIG in the germline V gene (reference sequence). There are 14 residues in the CDR3.

This clone showed up just a few times. The chain carries TRBV6-2 or TRBV6-3 and TRBJ1-2; D is unresolved. V dropped 2 bases and J dropped 4 bases, with 20 bases sitting between them. The CDR3 has 17 amino acids. The germline gives CDR1 MNHEY, CDR2 SVGEGT. CDR3 sequence reads: CASSYGAPGASPYGYTF. CDR3 nucleotide sequence: TGTGCCAGCAGTTACGGAGCGCCTGGTGCCAGCCCCTATGGCTACACCTTC.

The rearrangement joins TRBV28 to TRBJ2-7; tentative D call: TRBD2 (5 bases). Germline assignment: CDR1 MDHEN and CDR2 SYDVKM. Trimming stripped 2 bases from V and 0 bases from J, with 14 bases between. The CDR3 runs 16 residues. The CDR3 DNA sequence: TGTGCCAGCAGTTTAATTCTCCTCGGGAACTCCTACGAGCAGTACTTC. Translation gives CASSLILLGNSYEQYF.

The chain joins TRBV20-1 to TRBJ2-7; the D gene is possibly TRBD1 (6 bases). The CDR3 length is 13 residues. Germline loops: CDR1 DFQATT, CDR2 SNEGSKA (reference sequence). The ends were cut back, 3 bases at V and 6 bases at J, with 15 bases in the middle. The CDR3 loop is CSASSQGPVEQYF. The CDR3 DNA follows: TGCAGTGCTAGTTCTCAGGGGCCCGTCGAGCAGTACTTC.

The chain employs TRBV19 and TRBJ2-1; 7 positions match TRBD1. Trimming cost V 6 bases and J 3 bases; bases outside gene matches: 5. Germline CDR1 LNHDA, CDR2 SQIVND (reference sequence). The CDR3 extends over 14 amino acids. The CDR3 spells CASRPGTDYNEQFF. CDR3 nucleotide sequence: TGTGCCAGTAGACCCGGGACAGACTACAATGAGCAGTTCTTC. The whole variable domain, remainder taken from reference TRBV19 and TRBJ2-1, is DGGITQSPKYLFRKEGQNVTLSCEQNLNHDAMYWYRQDPGQGLRLIYYSQIVNDFQKGDIAEGYSVSREKKESFPLTVTSAQKNPTAFYLCASRPGTDYNEQFFGPGTRLTVL.

The gene calls are TRBV19 and TRBJ1-2; 12 bases align to TRBD1. With 1 base clipped from V and 8 bases from J, the junction kept 5 bases outside the gene matches. Germline assignment: CDR1 LNHDA and CDR2 SQIVND (reference sequence). The CDR3 covers 15 residues. The CDR3 reads CASSIVGQGAAGYTF. DNA of the CDR3: TGTGCCAGTAGTATAGTGGGACAGGGGGCCGCGGGCTACACCTTC.

The gene calls are TRBV7-2 and TRBJ1-5; D is undetermined. The CDR3 extends over 15 amino acids. From germline, CDR1 is SGHTA and CDR2 FQGNSA. Trimming removed 0 bases from V and 8 bases from J, with 14 bases in between. The CDR3 region is CASSLATRSQEPQHF. For the CDR3, the DNA is TGTGCCAGCAGCTTAGCGACCAGGTCCCAGGAGCCCCAGCATTTT. Looking up the rest from reference TRBV7-2 and TRBJ1-5 gives the full variable domain: GAGVSQSPSNKVTEKGKDVELRCDPISGHTALYWYRQSLGQGLEFLIYFQGNSAPDKSGLPSDRFSAERTGGSVSTLTIQRTQQEDSAVYLCASSLATRSQEPQHFGDGTRLSIL.

The chain carries TRBV5-8 and TRBJ2-1; D possibly corresponds to TRBD2 (6 bases). Germline V gene data show CDR1 as SGHTS and CDR2 as YDEGEE. The CDR3 extends over 15 amino acids. V lost 1 base to trimming and J lost 5 bases, with 13 bases between them. The DNA of the CDR3 is TGTGCCAGCAGCTTGCGGGGAGGTGGGAACAATGAGCAGTTCTTC. Protein sequence: CASSLRGGGNNEQFF. Supplemented by reference TRBV5-8 and TRBJ2-1, the full variable domain reads EAGVTQSPTHLIKTRGQQATLRCSPISGHTSVYWYQQALGLGLQFLLWYDEGEERNRGNFPPRFSGRQFPNYSSELNVNALELEDSALYLCASSLRGGGNNEQFFGPGTRLTVL.

A note on this clone: One end of the junction fails to match germline, which may point to a read error. The chain has TRBV7-7 and TRBJ2-5; 7 bases match TRBD1. Germline V gene lookup returns CDR1 SSHAT and CDR2 FNYEAQ (reference sequence). The CDR3 runs to 15 residues. This CDR3 reads CASSLVGTDQETQYF. The CDR3 bases are TGTGCTAGCAGCTTAGTGGGGACAGACCAAGAGACCCAGTACTTC.

The chain employs TRBV28 and TRBJ2-5; TRBD1 aligns across 7 bases. This CDR3 is 13 amino acids long. The germline V gene encodes CDR1 MDHEN and CDR2 SYDVKM. Trimming removed 9 bases from V and 2 bases from J; junction bases left unmatched: 6. CDR3 nucleotide sequence: TGTGCCAGTGACGACAGGGTGCAAGAGACCCAGTACTTC. This sequence encodes CASDDRVQETQYF.

This clone showed up just a few times. The V call is TRBV5-1, the J call TRBJ1-2, with 7 bases aligning to TRBD1. The CDR3 totals 15 residues. Per germline, CDR1 SGHRS and CDR2 YFSETQ. The V and J ends lost 0 bases and 8 bases, in that order; junction bases with no gene match: 10. The CDR3 region has the DNA TGCGCCAGCAGCTTGGCCCCCAAAACAGGGGCCGGCTACACCTTC. It is translated as CASSLAPKTGAGYTF.

The CDR3 DNA follows: TGTGCCAGCAGCCAAGATAAGGGAGGAGCGTGGAGGACTGAAGCTTTCTTT. Its translation: CASSQDKGGAWRTEAFF. The V and J genes are TRBV14 and TRBJ1-1, with unresolved D. Germline CDR1 is SGHDN and CDR2 is FVKESK. Trimming cost V 0 bases and J 5 bases, with 19 bases left between them. The CDR3 covers 17 residues. Full variable domain (outside the CDR3, taken from reference TRBV14 and TRBJ1-1): EAGVTQFPSHSVIEKGQTVTLRCDPISGHDNLYWYRRVMGKEIKFLLHFVKESKQDESGMPNNRFLAERTGGTYSTLKVQPAELEDSGVYFCASSQDKGGAWRTEAFFGQGTRLTVV.

The chain recombines TRBV7-9 with TRBJ2-3; 15 nucleotides align to TRBD2. CDR1 and CDR2 from the germline V gene are SEHNR and FQNEAQ (reference sequence). V lost 5 bases to trimming and J lost 3 bases; unmatched junction nucleotides: 9. The CDR3 loop spans 18 amino acids. The CDR3 is CASSQAGLAGGRTDTQYF. The DNA of the CDR3 is TGTGCCAGCAGCCAGGCAGGACTAGCGGGAGGGAGGACAGATACGCAGTATTTT.

The V gene is TRBV6-5, the J gene TRBJ1-5, with 7 nucleotides matching TRBD1. V lost 4 bases to trimming and J lost 7 bases; unmatched junction nucleotides: 7. Germline V gene sequence: CDR1 MNHEY, CDR2 SVGAGI. This CDR3 comprises 14 residues. The CDR3 is CASSFIQGDQPQHF. As DNA, the CDR3 is TGTGCCAGCAGTTTCATTCAGGGGGACCAGCCCCAGCATTTT.

This chain connects TRBV29-1 to TRBJ1-2; D possibly corresponds to TRBD1 (5 bases). From germline, CDR1 is SQVTM and CDR2 ANQGSEA. CDR3 length: 15 residues. Deletions cut 6 bases from V and 5 bases from J, with 22 bases between. The CDR3 region is CSVSRPGLPGYGYTF. In DNA, the CDR3 is TGCAGCGTGTCCCGCCCGGGACTCCCGGGATATGGCTACACCTTC.

This chain links TRBV7-9 with TRBJ2-3; D remains ambiguous. The CDR3 contains 11 residues. Germline CDR1 is SEHNR and CDR2 is FQNEAQ (reference sequence). CDR3 region: CTQFIGDTQYF. CDR3 sequence (DNA): TGTACACAGTTTATCGGAGATACGCAGTATTTT. Full variable domain (outside the CDR3, taken from reference TRBV7-9 and TRBJ2-3): DTGVSQNPRHKITKRGQNVTFRCDPISEHNRLYWYRQTLGQGPEFLTYFQNEAQLEKSRLLSDRFSAERPKGSFSTLEIQRTEQGDSAMYLCTQFIGDTQYFGPGTRLTVL.

This clone has only one observation. The chain combines TRBV18 with TRBJ1-1; D gene uncertain. V lost 4 bases, J lost 1 base, and 13 bases lay in between. The CDR3 is 15 amino acids. Germline loops: CDR1 KGHSH, CDR2 LQKENI. The CDR3 spells CASSLFFGQNTEAFF. CDR3 nucleotide sequence: TGTGCCAGCTCACTCTTTTTCGGTCAGAACACTGAAGCTTTCTTT.

As for this clone: A read error may produce the germline difference seen at one junction end. The V and J genes are TRBV7-7 and TRBJ2-5, with 11 nucleotides matching TRBD2. Germline loops: CDR1 SSHAT, CDR2 FNYEAQ (reference sequence). CDR3 size: 15 residues. CDR3 in DNA: TGTGCTAGCAGCTTAACTAGCGGGAGTCAAGAGACCCAGTACTTC. It translates to CASSLTSGSQETQYF.

This rearrangement joins TRBV4-3 to TRBJ1-1, with D maybe TRBD1 (5 bases). The V end was cut by 3 bases, the J end by 5 bases, with 16 bases between. The CDR3 is 15 residues long. CDR1 LGHNA and CDR2 YSLEER come from the germline V gene. This chain's CDR3 is CASSHPGMGRTEAFF. CDR3 nucleotide sequence: TGCGCCAGCAGCCACCCAGGGATGGGGAGGACTGAAGCTTTCTTT.

This clone appeared a single time. The genes are TRBV18 and TRBJ1-4, with D possibly being TRBD1 (6 bases). Germline-derived CDR1 and CDR2 are KGHSH and LQKENI. This CDR3 is built from 15 residues. V was pared by 3 bases and J by 8 bases, with 16 bases between. The chain's CDR3 is CASSPYVQRGEKLFF. The CDR3 DNA reads as TGTGCCAGCTCACCGTACGTCCAAAGGGGGGAAAAACTGTTTTTT.

The chain carries TRBV5-1 and TRBJ1-1; D remains ambiguous. This CDR3 spans 15 amino acids. V lost 1 base, J lost 1 base, and 11 bases lay in between. From germline, CDR1 is SGHRS and CDR2 YFSETQ. CDR3 in amino acids: CASSLLAVQNTEAFF. CDR3 DNA: TGCGCCAGCAGCTTGCTGGCAGTCCAGAACACTGAAGCTTTCTTT.

The J gene is TRBJ1-5, the V gene TRBV2; maybe TRBD1 (5 bases). The germline V and J ends were trimmed by 2 bases and 4 bases, with 15 bases remaining between them. The CDR3 contains 16 residues. CDR1 and CDR2 from the germline V gene are SNHLY and FYNNEI. Written as DNA, the CDR3 is TGTGCCAGCAGTGAAAGGGAGGAGGGGCTGAATCAGCCCCAGCATTTT. As protein: CASSEREEGLNQPQHF. The full variable domain, with the rest looked up from reference TRBV2 and TRBJ1-5, is EPEVTQTPSHQVTQMGQEVILRCVPISNHLYFYWYRQILGQKVEFLVSFYNNEISEKSEIFDDQFSVERPDGSNFTLKIRSTKLEDSAMYFCASSEREEGLNQPQHFGDGTRLSIL.

This clone was recorded once. J is TRBJ2-7 and V is TRBV5-1, with 12 positions matching TRBD1. CDR1 SGHRS and CDR2 YFSETQ come from the germline V gene. V shed 5 bases, J shed 2 bases, and the junction held 5 bases outside the gene matches. The CDR3 consists of 15 residues. CDR3: CASSRDRGLAYEQYF. The DNA of the CDR3 is TGCGCCAGCAGTCGGGACAGGGGGCTGGCCTACGAGCAGTACTTC.

In this sample, this clone turned up a few times. The J gene is TRBJ2-1, the V gene TRBV27, with 9 positions matching TRBD1. The CDR3 covers 16 residues. The trim removed 8 bases at V and 2 bases at J, leaving 10 bases unmatched. Germline CDR1 reads MNHEY; CDR2 reads SMNVEV (reference sequence). The CDR3 loop reads CASFSPRQGAYNEQFF. The DNA for the CDR3 is TGTGCCAGCTTTAGCCCTAGACAGGGGGCCTACAATGAGCAGTTCTTC.

The chain recombines TRBV2 with TRBJ2-5; TRBD1 might be the D (5 bases). CDR3 length: 15 residues. Trimming removed 1 base from V and 4 bases from J, with 13 bases in between. CDR1 is SNHLY and CDR2 is FYNNEI in the germline V gene. This chain's CDR3 is CASSEGAGSAETQYF. In DNA form, the CDR3 reads TGTGCCAGCAGTGAAGGGGCAGGGTCGGCAGAGACCCAGTACTTC.

The table lists this clone with a few counts. The CDR3 here is CASSRSPGTSVDNEQFF. The CDR3 DNA reads as TGCGCCAGCAGCCGTTCCCCCGGGACTAGCGTCGACAATGAGCAGTTCTTC. J is TRBJ2-1 and V is TRBV4-1; 10 bases are shared with TRBD2. The CDR3 loop spans 17 amino acids. J gave up 5 bases and V 4 bases, and 11 bases lay outside the gene matches. CDR1 MGHRA and CDR2 YSYEKL come from the germline V gene.

This sequence joins TRBV27 and TRBJ1-2; TRBD1 is a possible D gene (5 bases). V gave up 3 bases and J gave up 6 bases, with 17 bases separating them. The CDR3 runs to 15 residues. From germline, CDR1 is MNHEY and CDR2 SMNVEV (reference sequence). CDR3 bases: TGTGCCAGCAGTTTTGGGGGGACTCCGCCGGATGGCTACACCTTC. Translation: CASSFGGTPPDGYTF.

This chain uses TRBV4-1 with TRBJ1-1; 8 positions match TRBD1. The CDR3 contains 19 residues. V lost 2 bases to trimming and J lost 0 bases; unmatched junction nucleotides: 14. The germline V gene has CDR1 MGHRA and CDR2 YSYEKL. The CDR3 here is CASSQTSAARGLMNTEAFF. The CDR3 DNA sequence: TGCGCCAGCAGCCAAACCTCTGCGGCCAGGGGGCTAATGAACACTGAAGCTTTCTTT.